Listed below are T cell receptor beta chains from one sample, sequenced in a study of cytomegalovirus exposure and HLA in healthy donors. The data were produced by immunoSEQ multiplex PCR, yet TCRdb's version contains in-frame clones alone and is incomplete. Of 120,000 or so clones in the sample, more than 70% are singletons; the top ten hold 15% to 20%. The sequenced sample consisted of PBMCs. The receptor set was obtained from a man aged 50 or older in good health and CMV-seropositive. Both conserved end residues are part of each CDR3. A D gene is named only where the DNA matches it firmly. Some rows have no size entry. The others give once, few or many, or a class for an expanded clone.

CDR3: CASSIPHRDRAQNEQFF
DNA: TGTGCCAGCAGCATACCACACCGGGACAGGGCTCAAAATGAGCAGTTCTTC
V: TRBV7-2
J: TRBJ2-1
length: 17
D: TRBD1
size: NA

CDR3: CASSQAQGDRRTDTQYF
DNA: TGCGCCAGCAGCCAAGCCCAGGGGGATAGGCGGACAGATACGCAGTATTTT
V: TRBV4-1
J: TRBJ2-3
length: 17
D: TRBD1
size: NA

CDR3: CASSAQAGVDSPLHF
DNA: TGTGCCAGCAGCGCTCAAGCGGGGGTGGATTCACCCCTCCACTTT
V: TRBV9
J: TRBJ1-6
length: 15
D: NA
size: NA

CDR3: CASSQDTRTDTQYF
DNA: TGCGCCAGCAGCCAAGACACACGCACAGATACGCAGTATTTT
V: TRBV4-3
J: TRBJ2-3
length: 14
D: NA
size: NA

CDR3: CASRTDQETQYF
DNA: TGTGCCAGCAGGACAGATCAAGAGACCCAGTACTTC
V: TRBV2
J: TRBJ2-5
length: 12
D: NA
size: NA

CDR3: CASSVQGGGSPLHF
DNA: TGTGCCAGCAGCGTACAAGGGGGCGGTTCACCCCTCCACTTT
V: TRBV9
J: TRBJ1-6
length: 14
D: TRBD1
size: once

CDR3: CSVVYRTGVGETQYF
DNA: TGCAGCGTTGTTTATCGGACAGGGGTCGGGGAGACCCAGTACTTC
V: TRBV29-1
J: TRBJ2-5
length: 15
D: TRBD1
size: NA

CDR3: CASSLGDRNTGELFF
DNA: TGTGCCAGCAGCTTGGGAGACAGAAACACCGGGGAGCTGTTTTTT
V: TRBV5-4
J: TRBJ2-2
length: 15
D: NA
size: NA

CDR3: CASSLVGGSWGNEQFF
DNA: TGTGCCAGCAGCTTAGTCGGCGGGAGCTGGGGCAATGAGCAGTTCTTC
V: TRBV7-9
J: TRBJ2-1
length: 16
D: TRBD2
size: NA

CDR3: CAISERGARGTQYF
DNA: TGTGCCATCAGTGAACGGGGGGCTAGGGGGACCCAGTACTTC
V: TRBV10-3
J: TRBJ2-5
length: 14
D: NA
size: NA

CDR3: CASSSASGGFYNEQFF
DNA: TGTGCCAGCAGTTCTGCTAGCGGGGGCTTCTACAATGAGCAGTTCTTC
V: TRBV6-5
J: TRBJ2-1
length: 16
D: TRBD2
size: NA

CDR3: CASSDTGYGSYEQYF
DNA: TGTGCCAGCAGTGATACAGGGTACGGTTCCTACGAGCAGTACTTC
V: TRBV6-1
J: TRBJ2-7
length: 15
D: NA
size: few

CDR3: CASSSAGRDGYTF
DNA: TGTGCCAGCAGCTCGGCGGGGAGGGATGGCTACACCTTC
V: TRBV7-6
J: TRBJ1-2
length: 13
D: NA
size: once

CDR3: CASSIETGPGDYSNQPQHF
DNA: TGTGCCAGTAGTATAGAAACCGGGCCAGGGGATTATAGCAATCAGCCCCAGCATTTT
V: TRBV19
J: TRBJ1-5
length: 19
D: NA
size: once

CDR3: CASNSPGESYGYTF
DNA: TGTGCCAGCAACTCACCAGGGGAAAGTTATGGCTACACCTTC
V: TRBV6-5
J: TRBJ1-2
length: 14
D: NA
size: NA

CDR3: CASSPPGVGTGANVLTF
DNA: TGTGCCAGCAGCCCCCCCGGGGTGGGAACTGGGGCCAACGTCCTGACTTTC
V: TRBV7-9
J: TRBJ2-6
length: 17
D: NA
size: NA

CDR3: CASSLRAGNTIYF
DNA: TGTGCCAGCAGCTTGAGAGCCGGAAACACCATATATTTT
V: TRBV5-5
J: TRBJ1-3
length: 13
D: NA
size: NA

CDR3: CASSRPGQQETQYF
DNA: TGTGCCAGCAGCCGACCGGGACAGCAAGAGACCCAGTACTTC
V: TRBV4-2
J: TRBJ2-5
length: 14
D: TRBD1
size: NA

CDR3: CASSPGLKSYEQYF
DNA: TGCGCCAGCAGCCCCGGACTGAAGAGCTACGAGCAGTACTTC
V: TRBV5-1
J: TRBJ2-7
length: 14
D: NA
size: once

CDR3: CASTTGTVYNEQFF
DNA: TGTGCCAGCACCACCGGGACAGTCTACAATGAGCAGTTCTTC
V: TRBV28
J: TRBJ2-1
length: 14
D: TRBD1
size: NA

CDR3: CASSTLRESSETQYF
DNA: TGTGCCAGCAGTACCCTCCGGGAGAGTTCGGAGACCCAGTACTTC
V: TRBV27
J: TRBJ2-5
length: 15
D: NA
size: NA

CDR3: CASSLSLGVAGGYEQYF
DNA: TGTGCCAGCAGTTTATCCCTGGGGGTAGCGGGAGGGTACGAGCAGTACTTC
V: TRBV28
J: TRBJ2-7
length: 17
D: TRBD2
size: NA

CDR3: CASSLAENYGYTF
DNA: TGTGCCAGCAGCCTGGCAGAAAACTATGGCTACACCTTC
V: TRBV6-5
J: TRBJ1-2
length: 13
D: NA
size: NA

CDR3: CASRTFWAGRDQETQYF
DNA: TGTGCCAGCAGAACCTTTTGGGCGGGGCGGGACCAAGAGACCCAGTACTTC
V: TRBV28
J: TRBJ2-5
length: 17
D: NA
size: once

CDR3: CASSQDGRRAYNEQFF
DNA: TGTGCCAGCAGCCAAGATGGGAGAAGGGCCTACAATGAGCAGTTCTTC
V: TRBV14
J: TRBJ2-1
length: 16
D: NA
size: NA

CDR3: CASSAGTAGYTF
DNA: TGTGCCAGCAGTGCCGGGACAGCTGGCTACACCTTC
V: TRBV28
J: TRBJ1-2
length: 12
D: TRBD1
size: NA

CDR3: CASSESGAQDTQYF
DNA: TGTGCCAGCAGTGAGTCAGGTGCCCAAGATACGCAGTATTTT
V: TRBV25-1
J: TRBJ2-3
length: 14
D: NA
size: NA

CDR3: CASSHGTVGADTQYF
DNA: TGTGCCAGCAGTCATGGGACAGTAGGTGCAGATACGCAGTATTTT
V: TRBV28
J: TRBJ2-3
length: 15
D: TRBD1
size: NA

CDR3: CASSPSGAEQYF
DNA: TGTGCCAGCTCACCCTCAGGGGCCGAGCAGTACTTC
V: TRBV18
J: TRBJ2-7
length: 12
D: NA
size: NA

CDR3: CASSCWREDTQYF
DNA: TGTGCCAGCAGCTGTTGGCGGGAGGATACGCAGTATTTT
V: TRBV21-1
J: TRBJ2-3
length: 13
D: NA
size: few

CDR3: CASSIREVHSNQPQHF
DNA: TGTGCCAGTAGTATACGGGAAGTTCATAGCAATCAGCCCCAGCATTTT
V: TRBV19
J: TRBJ1-5
length: 16
D: NA
size: NA

CDR3: CSSSLALAGVYNEQFF
DNA: TGTTCCAGCAGCTTAGCGCTAGCGGGAGTCTACAATGAGCAGTTCTTC
V: TRBV7-9
J: TRBJ2-1
length: 16
D: TRBD2
size: few

CDR3: CASSLARMDTGELFF
DNA: TGTGCCAGCAGCTTGGCCAGGATGGACACCGGGGAGCTGTTTTTT
V: TRBV5-4
J: TRBJ2-2
length: 15
D: NA
size: NA

CDR3: CASSEQGMVGYTF
DNA: TGTGCCAGCAGTGAACAGGGCATGGTTGGCTACACCTTC
V: TRBV6-5
J: TRBJ1-2
length: 13
D: NA
size: NA

CDR3: CASSKGAFNYGYTF
DNA: TGTGCCAGCAGCAAAGGCGCCTTTAACTATGGCTACACCTTC
V: TRBV21-1
J: TRBJ1-2
length: 14
D: NA
size: NA

CDR3: CASSLDSYDTGELFF
DNA: TGCGCCAGCAGCTTGGACTCGTATGACACCGGGGAGCTGTTTTTT
V: TRBV5-1
J: TRBJ2-2
length: 15
D: NA
size: NA

CDR3: CASSQEPPYRAGSYEQYF
DNA: TGCGCCAGCAGCCAGGAACCACCGTACAGGGCTGGCTCCTACGAGCAGTACTTC
V: TRBV4-3
J: TRBJ2-7
length: 18
D: NA
size: NA

CDR3: CASSSWTGGQETQYF
DNA: TGTGCCAGTAGTTCCTGGACAGGGGGTCAAGAGACCCAGTACTTC
V: TRBV19
J: TRBJ2-5
length: 15
D: TRBD1
size: once

CDR3: CASSTGLRGGPSSYNEQFF
DNA: TGTGCCAGCAGCACCGGACTACGGGGGGGGCCGAGCTCCTACAATGAGCAGTTCTTC
V: TRBV7-2
J: TRBJ2-1
length: 19
D: TRBD2
size: NA

CDR3: CASSQGPGTGDANTEAFF
DNA: TGCGCCAGCAGCCAAGGCCCCGGGACAGGGGATGCAAACACTGAAGCTTTCTTT
V: TRBV4-1
J: TRBJ1-1
length: 18
D: TRBD1
size: NA

CDR3: CASSMRSPGGSTDTQYF
DNA: TGTGCCAGCAGCATGAGGTCGCCGGGGGGGAGCACAGATACGCAGTATTTT
V: TRBV5-4
J: TRBJ2-3
length: 17
D: TRBD2
size: NA

CDR3: CASSLKSPVRGTQYF
DNA: TGTGCCAGCAGTTTAAAATCTCCTGTCCGAGGGACCCAGTACTTC
V: TRBV28
J: TRBJ2-5
length: 15
D: NA
size: NA

CDR3: CASSLSSGGASTGELFF
DNA: TGTGCCAGCAGCCTCTCTAGCGGGGGGGCATCCACCGGGGAGCTGTTTTTT
V: TRBV7-2
J: TRBJ2-2
length: 17
D: TRBD2
size: once

CDR3: CASSYDLRGREGYTF
DNA: TGTGCCAGCAGTTACGACCTCCGGGGAAGGGAAGGCTACACCTTC
V: TRBV6-5
J: TRBJ1-2
length: 15
D: NA
size: NA

CDR3: CASSSDRAVYGYTF
DNA: TGTGCCAGCAGTTCCGACAGGGCTGTCTATGGCTACACCTTC
V: TRBV6-5
J: TRBJ1-2
length: 14
D: TRBD1
size: NA

CDR3: CASSQPTGSVGGYTF
DNA: TGTGCCAGCAGCCAGCCAACAGGTTCTGTAGGTGGCTACACCTTC
V: TRBV4-2
J: TRBJ1-2
length: 15
D: NA
size: once

CDR3: CASSFLGQIDEKLFF
DNA: TGTGCCAGCAGCTTTTTAGGACAGATAGATGAAAAACTGTTTTTT
V: TRBV7-2
J: TRBJ1-4
length: 15
D: NA
size: NA

CDR3: CSVRGTYEQYF
DNA: TGCAGCGTTAGGGGGACCTACGAGCAGTACTTC
V: TRBV29-1
J: TRBJ2-7
length: 11
D: NA
size: NA

CDR3: CASSLGGGGLQEQYF
DNA: TGTGCCAGCAGCTTGGGGGGGGGAGGGCTTCAGGAGCAGTACTTC
V: TRBV7-9
J: TRBJ2-7
length: 15
D: TRBD2
size: NA

CDR3: CASSLDRDTDTQYF
DNA: TGTGCCAGCAGCTTAGACAGGGACACAGATACGCAGTATTTT
V: TRBV7-2
J: TRBJ2-3
length: 14
D: NA
size: NA

CDR3: CASSLTGGIYEQYF
DNA: TGTGCCAGCAGCTTGACAGGGGGCATCTACGAGCAGTACTTC
V: TRBV11-3
J: TRBJ2-7
length: 14
D: TRBD1
size: NA

CDR3: CATRTGTLNYGYTF
DNA: TGTGCCACCCGAACTGGTACGCTGAACTATGGCTACACCTTC
V: TRBV7-9
J: TRBJ1-2
length: 14
D: NA
size: NA